This TCR beta chain stems from a study of blood T cell repertoires in COVID-19. The wider study: Specimens from acute and convalescent COVID-19 originated in the United States, Italy and Spain. T cells, B-cell-depleted T cells, or PBMCs provided the cDNA or gDNA that served as material.

The CDR3 length is 17 residues. CDR1 SEHNR and CDR2 FQNEAQ come from the germline V gene (reference sequence). The V and J ends lost 5 bases and 1 base respectively, with 18 bases between them. Produced via immunoSEQ multiplex PCR; TCRdb's table is partial and in-frame only. The sample has a few hundred thousand clones; about 87% are singletons. Cohort assignment relied on participant-reported clinical history. This clonotype originated in a man aged 18 to 29 with acute COVID-19. The sequenced material came from PBMCs or T cells enriched from blood (not recorded which). V is TRBV7-9 and J is TRBJ2-4; D possibly corresponds to TRBD2 (6 bases). CDR3 nucleotides: TGTGCCAGCAGCCCCCGCTGGGTAGCGGCCGCCAAAAACATTCAGTACTTC. Translating it yields CASSPRWVAAAKNIQYF.